This TCR beta chain was identified in a study of T cells in localized non-small cell lung cancer. Points from the study as a whole: In adjacent lung, a median roughly 60 of the top 100 tumor clones were found.

Using immunoSEQ multiplex PCR, the repertoire was profiled, and TCRdb retains in-frame clones only, with some absent. The sample has around 79,000 clones, about 78% seen once. There are 15 residues in the CDR3. The germline V gene has CDR1 SGHTA and CDR2 FQGNSA. V was cut by 3 bases and J by 3 bases, with 11 bases left in between. Details on this clone: Its antigen is undetermined.

V is TRBV7-2 and J is TRBJ1-4, with D possibly matching TRBD1 (6 bases). The sequence was collected from a man between 35 and 75 years old with stage II squamous cell lung carcinoma. This specimen consisted of PBMCs, obtained before any cancer treatment. The CDR3 sequence: CASSLSTGPNEKLFF. The CDR3 DNA reads as TGTGCCAGCAGCTTGTCAACAGGGCCTAATGAAAAACTGTTTTTT.